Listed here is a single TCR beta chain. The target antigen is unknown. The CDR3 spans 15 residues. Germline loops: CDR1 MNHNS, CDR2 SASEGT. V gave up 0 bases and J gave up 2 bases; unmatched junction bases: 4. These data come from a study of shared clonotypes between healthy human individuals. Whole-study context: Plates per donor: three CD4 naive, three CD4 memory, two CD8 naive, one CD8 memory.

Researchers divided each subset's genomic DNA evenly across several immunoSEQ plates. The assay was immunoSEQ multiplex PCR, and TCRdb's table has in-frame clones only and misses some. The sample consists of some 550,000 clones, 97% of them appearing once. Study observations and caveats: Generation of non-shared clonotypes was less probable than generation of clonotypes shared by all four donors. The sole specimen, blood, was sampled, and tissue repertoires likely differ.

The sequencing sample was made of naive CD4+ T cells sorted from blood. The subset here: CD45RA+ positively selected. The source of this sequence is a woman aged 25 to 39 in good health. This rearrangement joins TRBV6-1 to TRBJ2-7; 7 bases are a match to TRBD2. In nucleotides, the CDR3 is TGTGCCAGCAGTGAAGCGCCTAGCGGACCCTACGAGCAGTACTTC. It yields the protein CASSEAPSGPYEQYF.